Listed below are T cell receptor beta chains from one sample, sequenced in a study of cytomegalovirus exposure and HLA in healthy donors. Measured with immunoSEQ multiplex PCR; TCRdb has only the in-frame clones, and not every one. Here the sample spans over 150,000 clones, 80% being singletons. The specimen was PBMCs. The receptors originated from a boy aged 5-17 years in good health and CMV-seronegative. CDR3s include the opening cysteine and the closing phenylalanine or tryptophan. Each record gives: V gene, D gene, clone size, J gene, CDR3 protein, CDR3 DNA. A D gene is named only where the DNA matches it firmly. Expanded clones are given a class, and other clones once, few, many or no size at all.

TRBV19,-,-,TRBJ2-5,CASSINGPPRETQYF,TGTGCCAGTAGTATAAATGGGCCCCCCCGAGAGACCCAGTACTTC
TRBV30,-,-,TRBJ2-5,CAWNSGETQYF,TGTGCCTGGAATTCGGGGGAGACCCAGTACTTC
TRBV6-1,-,once,TRBJ1-1,CASSADRNTEAFF,TGTGCCAGCAGTGCCGACAGGAACACTGAAGCTTTCTTT
TRBV5-6,-,once,TRBJ2-5,CASSLAGGGETQYF,TGTGCCAGCAGCTTGGCGGGGGGCGGCGAGACCCAGTACTTC
TRBV9,-,few,TRBJ1-2,CASSVGPHRDIPAGYTF,TGTGCCAGCAGCGTGGGCCCCCACAGGGACATACCCGCGGGCTACACCTTC
TRBV6-1,TRBD2,-,TRBJ2-1,CASSATSGGGSEQFF,TGTGCCAGCAGTGCCACTAGCGGGGGGGGAAGTGAGCAGTTCTTC
TRBV30,-,-,TRBJ1-1,CAWSVPREGHTEAFF,TGTGCCTGGTCGGTCCCTCGGGAGGGCCACACTGAAGCTTTCTTT
TRBV6-1,-,-,TRBJ1-2,CASSVGGLIYGYTF,TGTGCCAGCAGTGTGGGGGGATTGATCTATGGCTACACCTTC
TRBV10-3,-,-,TRBJ1-5,CAISGENSNQPQHF,TGTGCCATCAGCGGGGAGAATAGCAATCAGCCCCAGCATTTT
TRBV28,TRBD1,-,TRBJ1-2,CASSLAGGYGYTF,TGTGCCAGCAGTTTGGCAGGGGGCTATGGCTACACCTTC
TRBV2,TRBD2,-,TRBJ2-7,CASRPGGRSSGRYEQYF,TGTGCCAGCAGGCCCGGGGGGAGGTCTAGCGGGAGATACGAGCAGTACTTC
TRBV9,-,-,TRBJ2-7,CASSRQGNGPYEQYF,TGTGCCAGCAGCCGCCAGGGGAACGGTCCCTACGAGCAGTACTTC
TRBV4-2,-,few,TRBJ2-1,CASSQELQGYNEQFF,TGTGCCAGCAGCCAAGAATTGCAGGGCTACAATGAGCAGTTCTTC
TRBV5-5,-,once,TRBJ2-5,CASSPRGETQYF,TGTGCCAGCAGTCCCCGGGGGGAGACCCAGTACTTC
TRBV4-2,-,few,TRBJ2-1,CASSQDRFGDNEQFF,TGTGCCAGCAGCCAAGATCGATTCGGGGACAATGAGCAGTTCTTC
TRBV5-1,-,-,TRBJ1-5,CASSLERPDQPQHF,TGCGCCAGCAGCTTGGAGCGGCCAGATCAGCCCCAGCATTTT
TRBV7-8,TRBD1,-,TRBJ1-5,CASSSRGQGSNQPQHF,TGTGCCAGCAGCTCCCGGGGACAGGGGAGCAATCAGCCCCAGCATTTT
TRBV30,-,-,TRBJ1-1,CAWNRENTEAFF,TGTGCCTGGAACCGGGAAAACACTGAAGCTTTCTTT